This TCR beta chain stems from a study of shared clonotypes between healthy human individuals. CDR3 length equals 13 residues. The germline gives CDR1 MNHNS, CDR2 SASEGT. The data were produced by immunoSEQ multiplex PCR, yet TCRdb's version contains in-frame clones alone and is incomplete. The sample lists 2,500,000 or so clones; 85% to 95% were seen once. With respect to this clone: Relative to the germline gene, one junction end is altered; a read error may explain this.

This chain uses TRBV6-1 with TRBJ2-6; D remains ambiguous. The TCR originated in a man aged 18 to 30 in good health. Some clones in this sample may be carry-over from other donors' samples. The sample was naive CD4+ T cells from PBMCs. The subset was: CD45RA+ positively selected. The CDR3 DNA is TGTGCCAGCTGTGATTCTGGGGCCAACGTCCTGACTTTC. This translates into CASCDSGANVLTF.